This T cell receptor (beta chain) was recovered during a study of blood T cell repertoires in COVID-19. Study context: Specimens from acute and convalescent COVID-19 originated in the United States, Italy and Spain. Sources were T cells, B-cell-depleted T cells, or PBMCs; the material itself was cDNA or gDNA.

Details on this clone: Additional DNA sequences in this sample encode the identical CDR3.

The CDR3 spans 13 residues. Trimming cost V 5 bases and J 1 base, with 8 bases left between them. Per germline, CDR1 LNHDA and CDR2 SQIVND (reference sequence). Sequencing used immunoSEQ multiplex PCR; TCRdb keeps in-frame clones, though not all of them. The sample has approximately 150,000 clones, roughly three quarters seen once; the top ten hold less than 5.5%. This chain connects TRBV19 to TRBJ1-2; D may be TRBD1 (5 bases). This TCR was sampled from a man aged 55 to 70 with acute or convalescent COVID-19. Sequenced material: peripheral blood. Here the CDR3 reads CASSPQGNYGYTF. The CDR3 DNA reads TGTGCCAGTAGTCCTCAGGGTAACTATGGCTACACCTTC.